This T cell receptor (beta chain) was retrieved from a study of cytotoxic CD8 clonotypes in ibrutinib-treated CLL. Study-wide background: The cohort had about 10 relapsed/refractory and approximately 15 treatment-naive patients, 17 to 18 IGHV unmutated. Responses: some 24 partial, 2 complete; after median around 70 months, around 14 stayed remitted, around twelve progressed. Response samples were drawn at a median of about 13 months of treatment, range 6 to 36. The study's findings and limits: Upon ibrutinib response clonality rose, and upon progression it fell back toward baseline.

Libraries were prepared by immunoSEQ multiplex PCR; TCRdb keeps only in-frame clonotypes and omits some of them. The sample carries approximately 74,000 clones, 80% recorded once. Trimming removed 5 bases at V and 3 bases at J, with 13 bases between. Germline-derived CDR1 and CDR2 are LGHNT and FRNRAP. The CDR3 totals 15 residues. In regard to this clone: What it binds is not known.

Specimen: PBMCs, collected at disease progression, from a patient treated with ibrutinib. This chain uses TRBV12-5 with TRBJ2-2, with no clear D. This TCR came from a human donor with chronic lymphocytic leukemia. CDR3 amino acids: CASGLVGPHTGELFF. CDR3 nucleotide sequence: TGTGCTAGTGGTCTTGTAGGGCCCCACACCGGGGAGCTGTTTTTT.